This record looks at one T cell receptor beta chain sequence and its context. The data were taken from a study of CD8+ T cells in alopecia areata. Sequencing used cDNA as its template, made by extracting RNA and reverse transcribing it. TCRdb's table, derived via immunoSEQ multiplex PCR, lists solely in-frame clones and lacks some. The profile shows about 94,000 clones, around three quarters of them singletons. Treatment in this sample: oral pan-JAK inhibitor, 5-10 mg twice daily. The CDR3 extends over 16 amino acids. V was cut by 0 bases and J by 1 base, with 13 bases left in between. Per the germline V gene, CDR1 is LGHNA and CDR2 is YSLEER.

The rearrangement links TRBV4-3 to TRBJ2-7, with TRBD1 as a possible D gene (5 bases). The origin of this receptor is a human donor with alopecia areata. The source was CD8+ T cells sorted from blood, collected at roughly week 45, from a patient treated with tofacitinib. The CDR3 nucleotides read TGCGCCAGCAGCCAAGATATCGAGGCAGGGTCCTACGAGCAGTACTTC. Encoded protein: CASSQDIEAGSYEQYF.